Listed here are 27 T cell receptor beta chains from one sample, sequenced in a study of blood T cell repertoires in COVID-19. The protocol was immunoSEQ multiplex PCR, while the TCRdb copy is restricted to in-frame clones and leaves out a portion. The repertoire consists of roughly 700,000 clones, with just under 90% occurring once and the leading ten covering approximately 0.25%. Sequencing was carried out using peripheral blood. These receptors all stem from a young woman with acute or convalescent COVID-19.

V gene TRBV5-1 combines with J gene TRBJ2-6, with TRBD1 matching 11 bases. The CDR3 consists of 20 residues. CDR1 is SGHRS, CDR2 YFSETQ, per germline. V shed 0 bases, J shed 0 bases, and the junction held 8 bases outside the gene matches. The CDR3 loop is CASSLAGQGALSSGANVLTF. CDR3 coding DNA: TGCGCCAGCAGCTTGGCTGGACAGGGGGCCTTGAGCTCTGGGGCCAACGTCCTGACTTTC.

The chain carries TRBV5-5 and TRBJ1-2; 7 nucleotides align to TRBD1. Trimming removed 2 bases from V and 8 bases from J; junction bases left unmatched: 12. This CDR3 region has 15 residues. In germline, CDR1 is SGHKS, CDR2 YYEKEE (reference sequence). The CDR3 sequence is CASSFISGGMYGYTF. CDR3 DNA: TGTGCCAGCAGCTTTATTTCAGGGGGGATGTACGGCTACACCTTC.

The chain couples TRBV11-3 to TRBJ2-7, with TRBD1 matching 7 bases. This CDR3 is 14 amino acids long. After removal of 5 bases from V and 0 bases from J, the junction contained 4 bases not matched to a gene. The germline CDR1 and CDR2 sequences are SGHNT and YENEEA. The CDR3 sequence is CASSRTGASYEQYF. As DNA, the CDR3 is TGTGCCAGCAGCCGGACAGGAGCCTCCTACGAGCAGTACTTC. Based on the CDR3 plus reference TRBV11-3 and TRBJ2-7, the full variable domain is EAGVVQSPRYKIIEKKQPVAFWCNPISGHNTLYWYLQNLGQGPELLIRYENEEAVDDSQLPKDRFSAERLKGVDSTLKIQPAELGDSAVYLCASSRTGASYEQYFGPGTRLTVT.

This clone was seen a handful of times. J is TRBJ2-7 and V is TRBV5-4, with TRBD2 as a possible D gene (5 bases). The V gene's germline CDR1 is SGHNT and CDR2 YYREEE (reference sequence). CDR3 length: 15 residues. The V and J ends lost 2 bases and 0 bases respectively, with 12 bases between them. The CDR3 nucleotides are TGTGCCAGCAGCTTCGGCGGAGGTATCTCCTACGAGCAGTACTTC. This translates into CASSFGGGISYEQYF.

This rearrangement joins TRBV6-4 to TRBJ2-6; 9 bases agree with TRBD1. With V trimmed by 5 bases and J by 1 base, 6 bases remained unmatched. The CDR3 is made up of 17 amino acids. Germline V lookup: CDR1 MRHNA, CDR2 SNTAGT. As DNA, the CDR3 is TGTGCCAGCAGTCCCGGGACAGGGTTATCTGGGGCCAACGTCCTGACTTTC. Residues: CASSPGTGLSGANVLTF.

This sequence joins TRBV19 and TRBJ1-5; D is unclear. There are 16 residues in the CDR3. The V end lost 1 base, the J end lost 4 bases, and 14 bases lay between the germline ends. Germline-derived CDR1 and CDR2 are LNHDA and SQIVND (reference sequence). CDR3 sequence reads: CASSIAGEQFNQPQHF. The CDR3 nucleotides read TGTGCCAGTAGTATAGCAGGCGAGCAATTTAATCAGCCCCAGCATTTT.

The chain has TRBV5-1 and TRBJ1-2; tentatively, D is TRBD1 (5 bases). The CDR3 loop spans 14 amino acids. Germline CDR1 SGHRS, CDR2 YFSETQ. V was clipped by 3 bases and J by 4 bases, with 13 bases between them. The CDR3 sequence is CASSSKIGGYGYTF. The CDR3 nucleotides read TGCGCCAGCAGCTCTAAAATCGGGGGCTATGGCTACACCTTC.

The chain employs TRBV24-1 and TRBJ1-5; tentative D call: TRBD1 (6 bases). Germline CDR1 and CDR2: KGHDR and SFDVKD. The V end was cut by 9 bases, the J end by 1 base, with 12 bases between. The CDR3 runs 14 residues. CDR3 DNA: TGTGCCACCTGGGGAGGGGGAAGCAATCAGCCCCAGCATTTT. The encoded protein is CATWGGGSNQPQHF.

V gene TRBV7-6 combines with J gene TRBJ2-3; 12 nucleotides match TRBD2. Germline CDR1 and CDR2: SGHVS and FNYEAQ. Trimming removed 2 bases from V and 5 bases from J; junction bases left unmatched: 5. This CDR3 contains 16 residues. The CDR3 nucleotides read TGTGCCAGCAGCTTAAGACTAGCGGGGGCGGTAGATACGCAGTATTTT. This encodes CASSLRLAGAVDTQYF.

The V call is TRBV11-3, the J call TRBJ1-3, with a weak D call TRBD1 (6 bases). The CDR3 extends over 15 amino acids. Between the trimmed V and J ends, which lost 5 bases and 0 bases, there was a span of 11 bases. Germline assignment: CDR1 SGHNT and CDR2 YENEEA. The CDR3 sequence: CASSLTGHSGNTIYF. Written as DNA, the CDR3 is TGTGCCAGCAGCCTGACAGGTCACTCTGGAAACACCATATATTTT.

The CDR3 here is CASSPVTTMNTEAFF. In DNA form, the CDR3 reads TGCGCCAGCAGCCCGGTGACTACCATGAACACTGAAGCTTTCTTT. The chain has TRBV5-1 and TRBJ1-1; D ambiguous. The CDR3 loop spans 15 amino acids. Germline CDR1 is SGHRS and CDR2 is YFSETQ. With 4 bases removed from V and 0 bases from J, the gap between germline ends came to 13 bases.

This chain connects TRBV5-4 to TRBJ1-5; D remains unclear. The CDR3 sequence is 13 residues long. Germline values: CDR1 SGHNT, CDR2 YYREEE (reference sequence). V lost 4 bases and J lost 8, with 13 bases in between. CDR3 in DNA: TGTGCCAGCAGCCCGGATCCCGACAAGCCCCAGCATTTT. As protein: CASSPDPDKPQHF.

The gene calls are TRBV11-2 and TRBJ1-6; D is unclear. This CDR3 has 16 amino acids. The germline CDR1 and CDR2 sequences are SGHAT and FQNNGV. The germline V and J ends were trimmed by 1 base and 6 bases, with 13 bases remaining between them. The CDR3 sequence is CASSLVPGWTNSPLHF. The CDR3 bases are TGTGCCAGCAGCTTAGTACCGGGGTGGACTAATTCACCCCTCCACTTT.

The CDR3 DNA follows: TGTGCCACCAGTGATAATAGGGGTGCAGATACGCAGTATTTT. Its protein is CATSDNRGADTQYF. The chain employs TRBV24-1 and TRBJ2-3, with D perhaps matching TRBD1 (5 bases). The CDR3 is 14 amino acids. The V gene lost 3 bases and the J gene lost 4 bases, with 10 bases spanning the gap. Germline assignment: CDR1 KGHDR and CDR2 SFDVKD.

V gene TRBV5-5 combines with J gene TRBJ1-6; tentatively, D is TRBD1 (5 bases). This CDR3 is 17 amino acids long. Deletions cut 4 bases from V and 11 bases from J, with 25 bases between. The germline V gene has CDR1 SGHKS and CDR2 YYEKEE (reference sequence). The CDR3 loop is CASSLLTAPGPPAPLHF. The DNA for the CDR3 is TGTGCCAGCAGCCTTCTGACAGCACCGGGCCCACCGGCACCCCTCCACTTT.

This chain connects TRBV5-6 to TRBJ2-3; 8 nucleotides agree with TRBD1. CDR1 is SGHDT and CDR2 is YYEEEE in the germline V gene. Germline trimming cut 5 bases from V and 3 bases from J; bases unmatched to any gene: 14. The CDR3 runs to 17 residues. CDR3 amino acids: CASRLHTGGIGTDTQYF. The CDR3, as DNA: TGTGCCAGCAGGTTACACACAGGGGGAATTGGAACAGATACGCAGTATTTT.

The chain carries TRBV7-9 and TRBJ2-2; 9 bases are a match to TRBD2. CDR1 and CDR2 from the germline V gene are SEHNR and FQNEAQ (reference sequence). This CDR3 contains 15 residues. V lost 6 bases and J lost 3; bases outside the gene matches: 5. The CDR3 DNA reads as TGTGCCAGCAGGGGATGGACTAGCGACACCGGGGAGCTGTTTTTT. Its translation: CASRGWTSDTGELFF.

The chain employs TRBV7-2 and TRBJ1-2; TRBD1 is a possible D gene (6 bases). This CDR3 has 14 residues. Trimming shortened V by 2 bases and J by 2 bases, and 9 bases separated the two germline ends. CDR1 and CDR2 from the germline V gene are SGHTA and FQGNSA. The CDR3: CASSLNRANYGYTF. As DNA, the CDR3 is TGTGCCAGCAGCTTAAACAGGGCCAACTATGGCTACACCTTC.

Only a few counts were recorded for this clone. The CDR3 DNA is TGTGCCAGCAGTGGCCACAGCGGGGGGGCTGATACGCAGTATTTT. It yields the protein CASSGHSGGADTQYF. The gene calls are TRBV6-4 and TRBJ2-3; 10 nucleotides line up with TRBD2. Unmatched junction bases numbered 7, after V lost 4 bases and J lost 6 bases. Germline V lookup: CDR1 MRHNA, CDR2 SNTAGT. CDR3 length equals 15 residues.

The chain has TRBV7-8 and TRBJ1-5; D unresolved. The CDR3 is 13 amino acids. Germline-derived CDR1 and CDR2 are SGHVS and FQNEAQ. V was cut by 4 bases and J by 4 bases, with 8 bases left in between. CDR3 sequence reads: CASSSLRNQPQHF. The CDR3 DNA reads as TGTGCCAGCAGCTCCCTAAGAAATCAGCCCCAGCATTTT.

The chain carries TRBV4-1 and TRBJ2-3; possibly TRBD2 for D (7 bases). Germline CDR1 reads MGHRA; CDR2 reads YSYEKL. The CDR3 sequence is 12 residues long. Between the trimmed V and J ends, which lost 8 bases and 6 bases, there was a span of 12 bases. CDR3 sequence reads: CASWGGPDTQYF. Here the CDR3 DNA reads TGCGCCAGCTGGGGGGGCCCGGATACGCAGTATTTT.

DNA for the CDR3: TGTGCTAGTGGTTTGACCAGACTTTACGAGCAGTACTTC. It specifies CASGLTRLYEQYF. The V call is TRBV12-5, the J call TRBJ2-7; no definite D call. This CDR3 has 13 amino acids. The V gene's germline CDR1 is LGHNT and CDR2 FRNRAP. Between the trimmed V and J ends, which lost 2 bases and 4 bases, there was a span of 9 bases.

J is TRBJ1-1 and V is TRBV5-1; 8 positions match TRBD1. CDR1 and CDR2 (germline): SGHRS, YFSETQ. J was trimmed by 1 base and V by 5 bases; bases with no gene match: 4. CDR3 length: 14 amino acids. In DNA form, the CDR3 reads TGCGCCAGCAGAAGAGGGACAGGGAACACTGAAGCTTTCTTT. This sequence encodes CASRRGTGNTEAFF.

This clone was counted a single time. The chain links TRBV7-6 to TRBJ1-3; D might be TRBD1 (6 bases). Germline V gene sequence: CDR1 SGHVS, CDR2 FNYEAQ. The CDR3 length is 16 residues. Trimming shortened V by 6 bases and J by 0 bases, and 15 bases separated the two germline ends. The CDR3 DNA is TGTGCCAGCAGTCTCGCAGGACAGTTCTCTGGAAACACCATATATTTT. It encodes CASSLAGQFSGNTIYF.

This rearrangement joins TRBV9 to TRBJ1-2, with D unresolved. CDR1 and CDR2 from the germline V gene are SGDLS and YYNGEE. This CDR3 contains 13 residues. The V gene lost 0 bases and the J gene lost 2 bases, with 5 bases spanning the gap. This CDR3 is CASSVARNYGYTF. Here the CDR3 DNA reads TGTGCCAGCAGCGTAGCCAGGAACTATGGCTACACCTTC.

In its sample, this clone was seen once. The chain has TRBV7-2 and TRBJ1-6, with 9 bases matching TRBD1. This CDR3 has 14 amino acids. Looked up from germline, CDR1 is SGHTA and CDR2 is FQGNSA. After removal of 5 bases from V and 9 bases from J, the junction contained 5 bases not matched to a gene. The chain's CDR3 is CASSLQGAGSPLHF. CDR3 DNA sequence: TGTGCCAGCAGCCTACAGGGGGCGGGTTCACCCCTCCACTTT.

This chain connects TRBV18 to TRBJ1-1, with D tentatively TRBD1 (5 bases). The CDR3 totals 13 residues. Germline V lookup: CDR1 KGHSH, CDR2 LQKENI. V lost 1 base and J lost 8, with 11 bases in between. CDR3 bases: TGTGCCAGCTCACCACAGGGGCCCCGAGAAGCTTTCTTT. Translated, it gives CASSPQGPREAFF.